The present T cell receptor (beta chain) was sequenced within a study of blood T cell repertoires in COVID-19 (TCRdb year 2020). Turning to the overall study: The collaborator samples originated in the United States, Italy and Spain and spanned the acute and convalescent phases of COVID-19. Samples were obtained from the ongoing ImmuneRACE study (first 160 participants) and from about 1,300 subjects provided by 6 global collaborators. The sample metadata nearly always contained a de-identified subject ID, COVID-19 status, age in years and sex. HLA class I and class II types, where available, came from metadata supplied by the sample provider rather than from assay-based typing. The repertoires were released in a freely available public database intended as a resource for research on the immune response to SARS-CoV-2. The material from the prospective study consisted of cDNA or gDNA derived from T cells, B-cell-depleted T cells, or PBMCs. Deeply sampled blood TCRbeta repertoires from subjects exposed to, actively infected with, or recovered from COVID-19 were included in the dataset.

TCRbeta CDR3 regions were amplified from genomic DNA using the immunoSEQ Assay, a bias-controlled multiplex PCR. The source study handled its data this way. The number of nucleated cells in each sample was estimated by amplification of reference gene primers within the assay. To quantify the absolute abundance of each unique TCRbeta CDR3 rearrangement, sequence reads were collapsed and filtered. Productive Simpson clonality was computed per sample as the square root of Simpson's diversity index over productive rearrangements. Held by TCRdb, this immuneACCESS table contains in-frame sequences only and omits some clones. Under half of the omission traces to an unresolved V gene where checked; the cause of the rest is unknown. For V, J and clone size, that table is used; D and trimming come from the DNA. Here the sample has fewer than 55,000 clones; around 68% occur a single time. The leading ten clones occupy about 9% of the sample.

Collaborating institutions collected whole blood in K2EDTA tubes following their own protocols. For TCRbeta analysis, collaborators shipped samples as frozen whole blood, isolated PBMCs, or DNA extracted from either of those sample types. General study outcomes and caveats: Clinical and demographic metadata were provided uncurated, with the amount varying by source and participant.

From cysteine to phenylalanine, the CDR3 is 14 amino acids long. Solely the CDR3 DNA is kept, with 42 bases framed from the first base. Relative to germline, V is missing 2 bases and J is missing 7 bases, with 0 bases of the junction outside any gene match. The CDR1 and CDR2 encoded by the germline V gene (reference sequence) are MNHNY and SVGAGI. Turning to this clone: Its antigen target is currently unknown. No per-base quality is available; no much larger clone lies one base away.

This chain joins TRBV6-6 to TRBJ1-6, with 9 junctional bases fitting TRBD1. Sequencing was performed on peripheral blood. The receptor's source is a woman in her seventies with acute or convalescent COVID-19. The nucleotide sequence reads as follows: TGTGCCAGCAGTTACGGGACAGGGAATTCACCCCTCCACTTT. The translation is CASSYGTGNSPLHF.